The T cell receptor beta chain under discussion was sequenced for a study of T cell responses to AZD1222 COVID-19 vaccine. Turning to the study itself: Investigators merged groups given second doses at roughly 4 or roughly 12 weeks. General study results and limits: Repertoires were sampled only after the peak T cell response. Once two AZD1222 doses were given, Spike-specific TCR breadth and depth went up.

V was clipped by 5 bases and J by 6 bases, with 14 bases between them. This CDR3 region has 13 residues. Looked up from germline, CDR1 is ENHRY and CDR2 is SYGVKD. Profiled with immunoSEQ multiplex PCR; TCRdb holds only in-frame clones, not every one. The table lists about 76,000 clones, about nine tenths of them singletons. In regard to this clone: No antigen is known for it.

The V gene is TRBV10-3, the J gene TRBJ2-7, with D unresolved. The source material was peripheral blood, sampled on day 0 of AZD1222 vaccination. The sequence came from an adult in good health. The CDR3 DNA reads TGTGCCATCAGTCTGGACGGCACAGCCGAGCAGTACTTC. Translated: CAISLDGTAEQYF.